Listed below are T cell receptor beta chains from one sample, sequenced in a study of OX40 agonist ivuxolimab in advanced cancers. TCRdb's table, derived via immunoSEQ multiplex PCR, lists solely in-frame clones and lacks some. In the table there are 10,000 to 15,000 clones, around 80% of which are singletons. Sequences were derived from CD4+ or CD8+ T cells sorted from blood, sampled in a trial of the OX40 agonist ivuxolimab. The receptors were gathered from an adult with an advanced solid tumor such as melanoma, head and neck, liver or kidney cancer. Both conserved end residues are part of each CDR3. The D gene is left open where the match is weak. Expanded clones are given a class, and other clones once, few, many or no size at all.

>TRBJ2-1|NA|NA|TRBV7-8
CASSLRDAYNEQFF
TGTGCCAGCAGCTTACGGGACGCCTACAATGAGCAGTTCTTC
>TRBJ2-1|NA|NA|TRBV28
CASSLPGPSPFF
TGTGCCAGCAGTTTACCGGGACCCAGCCCTTTCTTC
>TRBJ2-7|NA|NA|TRBV7-6
CASRGEGVGPSYEQYF
TGTGCCAGCAGGGGGGAAGGGGTCGGCCCTTCCTACGAGCAGTACTTC
>TRBJ2-1|NA|NA|TRBV4-3
CASSQDSNGPSSYNEQFF
TGCGCCAGCAGCCAAGATTCGAACGGGCCGAGCTCCTACAATGAGCAGTTCTTC
>TRBJ2-3|TRBD2|medium-sized|TRBV6-4
CASSDGGSGSDTQYF
TGTGCCAGCAGTGACGGCGGGAGCGGTTCAGATACGCAGTATTTT
>TRBJ1-1|NA|NA|TRBV11-2
CASSYNSGNTEAFF
TGTGCCAGCAGCTATAATTCGGGGAACACTGAAGCTTTCTTT
>TRBJ2-7|NA|NA|TRBV11-1
CASSMTHYEQYF
TGTGCCAGCAGCATGACTCACTACGAGCAGTACTTC
>TRBJ2-5|TRBD2|NA|TRBV7-9
CASSLVLAGSETQYF
TGTGCCAGCAGCTTAGTACTAGCGGGTTCGGAGACCCAGTACTTC
>TRBJ2-1|TRBD2|NA|TRBV9
CASSDPGTTSYNEQFF
TGTGCCAGCAGCGACCCCGGGACTACCTCCTACAATGAGCAGTTCTTC
>TRBJ2-5|TRBD1|NA|TRBV9
CASSAGQGQETQYF
TGTGCCAGCAGCGCGGGACAGGGCCAAGAGACCCAGTACTTC
>TRBJ2-7|NA|NA|TRBV28
CASSWGGEQYF
TGTGCCAGCAGTTGGGGTGGAGAGCAGTACTTC